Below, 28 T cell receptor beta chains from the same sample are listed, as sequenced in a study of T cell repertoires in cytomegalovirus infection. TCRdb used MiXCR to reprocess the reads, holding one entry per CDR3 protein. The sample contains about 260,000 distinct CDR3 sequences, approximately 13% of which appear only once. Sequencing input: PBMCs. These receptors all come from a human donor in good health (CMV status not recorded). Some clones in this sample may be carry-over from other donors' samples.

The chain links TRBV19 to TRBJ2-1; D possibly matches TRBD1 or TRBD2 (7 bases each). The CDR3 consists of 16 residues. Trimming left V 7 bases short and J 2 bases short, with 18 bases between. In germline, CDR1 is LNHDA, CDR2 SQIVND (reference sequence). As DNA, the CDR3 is TGTGCCAGTACCGAAGGGAGGGGGCTTACCTACAATGAGCAGTTCTTC. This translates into CASTEGRGLTYNEQFF.

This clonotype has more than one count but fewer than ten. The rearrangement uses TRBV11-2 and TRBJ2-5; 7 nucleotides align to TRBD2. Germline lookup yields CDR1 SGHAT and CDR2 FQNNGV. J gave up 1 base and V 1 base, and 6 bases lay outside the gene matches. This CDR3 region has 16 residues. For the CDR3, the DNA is TGTGCCAGCAGCTTAGGGGCGTCGGGGGGCCAAGAGACCCAGTACTTC. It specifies CASSLGASGGQETQYF.

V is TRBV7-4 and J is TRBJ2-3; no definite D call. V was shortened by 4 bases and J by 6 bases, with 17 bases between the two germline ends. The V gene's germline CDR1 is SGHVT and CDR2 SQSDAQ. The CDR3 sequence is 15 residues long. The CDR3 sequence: CASSYRQALRDTQYF. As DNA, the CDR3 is TGTGCCAGCAGCTATCGGCAGGCTCTTCGGGATACGCAGTATTTT.

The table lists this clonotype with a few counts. The CDR3 DNA follows: TGTGCCAGCAGCTTATCTGGGGGAACCCCCTACGAGCAGTACTTC. Residues: CASSLSGGTPYEQYF. The V and J genes are TRBV7-9 and TRBJ2-7; D is tentatively TRBD1 or TRBD2 (5 bases each). This CDR3 is built from 15 residues. V was cut by 2 bases and J by 2 bases, with 13 bases left in between. Germline loops: CDR1 SEHNR, CDR2 FQNEAQ (reference sequence). The whole variable domain, remainder taken from reference TRBV7-9 and TRBJ2-7, is DTGVSQNPRHKITKRGQNVTFRCDPISEHNRLYWYRQTLGQGPEFLTYFQNEAQLEKSRLLSDRFSAERPKGSFSTLEIQRTEQGDSAMYLCASSLSGGTPYEQYFGPGTRLTVT.

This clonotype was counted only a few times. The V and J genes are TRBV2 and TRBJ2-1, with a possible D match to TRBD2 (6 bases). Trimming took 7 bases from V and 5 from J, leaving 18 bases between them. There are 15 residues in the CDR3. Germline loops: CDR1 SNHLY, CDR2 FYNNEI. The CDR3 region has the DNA TGTGCCAGCACTATTTTCGGGGGTCTGGACAATGAGCAGTTCTTC. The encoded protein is CASTIFGGLDNEQFF. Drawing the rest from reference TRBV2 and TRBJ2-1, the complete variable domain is EPEVTQTPSHQVTQMGQEVILRCVPISNHLYFYWYRQILGQKVEFLVSFYNNEISEKSEIFDDQFSVERPDGSNFTLKIRSTKLEDSAMYFCASTIFGGLDNEQFFGPGTRLTVL.

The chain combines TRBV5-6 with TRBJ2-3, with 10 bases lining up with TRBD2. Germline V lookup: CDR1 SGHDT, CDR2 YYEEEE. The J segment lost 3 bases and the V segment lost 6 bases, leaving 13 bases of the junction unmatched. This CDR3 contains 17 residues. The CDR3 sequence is CASTRTSGNWGTDTQYF. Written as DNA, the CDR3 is TGTGCCAGCACCCGGACTAGCGGAAACTGGGGGACAGATACGCAGTATTTT.

The chain's CDR3 is CASVRTPGKLFF. In DNA form, the CDR3 reads TGTGCCAGCGTACGGACCCCTGGAAAACTGTTTTTT. This chain links TRBV28 with TRBJ1-4; D uncertain. Trimming removed 8 bases at V and 10 bases at J, with 14 bases between. Germline values: CDR1 MDHEN, CDR2 SYDVKM. CDR3 length equals 12 residues.

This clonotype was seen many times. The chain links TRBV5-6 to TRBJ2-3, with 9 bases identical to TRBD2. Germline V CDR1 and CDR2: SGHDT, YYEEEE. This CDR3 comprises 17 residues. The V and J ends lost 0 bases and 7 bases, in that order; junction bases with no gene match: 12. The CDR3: CASSLVSGGRRVHTQYF. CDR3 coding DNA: TGTGCCAGCAGCTTGGTGAGCGGGGGGAGGCGTGTCCATACGCAGTATTTT.

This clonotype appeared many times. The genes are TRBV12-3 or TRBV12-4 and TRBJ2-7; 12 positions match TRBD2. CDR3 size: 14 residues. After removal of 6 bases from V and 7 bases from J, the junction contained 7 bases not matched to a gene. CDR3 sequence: CASRLAGGLGEQYF. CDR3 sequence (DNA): TGTGCCAGCAGGCTAGCGGGGGGGCTCGGGGAGCAGTACTTC.

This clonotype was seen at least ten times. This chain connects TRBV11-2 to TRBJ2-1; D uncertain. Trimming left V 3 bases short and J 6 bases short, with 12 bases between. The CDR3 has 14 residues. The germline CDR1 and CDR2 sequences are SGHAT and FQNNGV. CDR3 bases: TGTGCCAGCAGCTTTTTTTTTGGGCTCAATGAGCAGTTCTTC. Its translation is CASSFFFGLNEQFF.

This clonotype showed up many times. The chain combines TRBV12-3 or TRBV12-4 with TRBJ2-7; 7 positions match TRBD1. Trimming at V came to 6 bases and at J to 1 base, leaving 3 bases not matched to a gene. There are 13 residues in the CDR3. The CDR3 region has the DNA TGTGCCAGCAGACGGGACAGTTCCTACGAGCAGTACTTC. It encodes CASRRDSSYEQYF.

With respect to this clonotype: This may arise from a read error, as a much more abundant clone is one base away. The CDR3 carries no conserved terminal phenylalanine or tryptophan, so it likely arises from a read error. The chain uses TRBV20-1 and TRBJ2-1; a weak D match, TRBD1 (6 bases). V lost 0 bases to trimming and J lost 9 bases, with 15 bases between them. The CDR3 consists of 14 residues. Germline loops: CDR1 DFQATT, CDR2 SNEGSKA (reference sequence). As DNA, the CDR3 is TGCAGTGCTAGAGATAGGACAGTCTCCATTGAGCAGTTCTAC. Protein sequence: CSARDRTVSIEQFY.

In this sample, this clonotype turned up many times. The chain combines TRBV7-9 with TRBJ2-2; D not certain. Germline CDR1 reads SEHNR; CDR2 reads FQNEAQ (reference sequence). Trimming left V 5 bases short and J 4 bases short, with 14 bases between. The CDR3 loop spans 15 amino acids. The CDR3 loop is CASSLLAKVTGELFF. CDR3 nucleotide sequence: TGTGCCAGCAGCCTTTTAGCCAAAGTCACCGGGGAGCTGTTTTTT.

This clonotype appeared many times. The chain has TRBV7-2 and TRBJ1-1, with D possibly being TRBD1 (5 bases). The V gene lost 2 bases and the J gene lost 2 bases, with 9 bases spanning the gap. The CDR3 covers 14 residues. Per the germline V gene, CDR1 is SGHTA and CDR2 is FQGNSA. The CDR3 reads CASSLWTPNTEAFF. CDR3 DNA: TGTGCCAGCAGCTTATGGACACCCAACACTGAAGCTTTCTTT.

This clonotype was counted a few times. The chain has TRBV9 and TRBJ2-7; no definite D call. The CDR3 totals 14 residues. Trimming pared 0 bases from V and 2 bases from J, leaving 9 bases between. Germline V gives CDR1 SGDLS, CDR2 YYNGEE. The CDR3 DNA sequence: TGTGCCAGCAGCGTAGGAGGTTCGGCCTACGAGCAGTACTTC. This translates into CASSVGGSAYEQYF.

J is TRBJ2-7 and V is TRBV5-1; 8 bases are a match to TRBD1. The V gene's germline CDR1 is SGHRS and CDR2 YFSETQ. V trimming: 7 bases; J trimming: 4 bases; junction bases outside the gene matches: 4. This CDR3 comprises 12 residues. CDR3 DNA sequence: TGCGCCAGCCGGACAGGGACATACGAGCAGTACTTC. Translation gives CASRTGTYEQYF.

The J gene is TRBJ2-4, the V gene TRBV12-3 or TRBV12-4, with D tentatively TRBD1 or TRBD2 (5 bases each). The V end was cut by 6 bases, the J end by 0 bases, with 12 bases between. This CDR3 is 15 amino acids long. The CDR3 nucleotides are TGTGCCAGCAGCCCCCGGGACCTAGCCAAAAACATTCAGTACTTC. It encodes CASSPRDLAKNIQYF.

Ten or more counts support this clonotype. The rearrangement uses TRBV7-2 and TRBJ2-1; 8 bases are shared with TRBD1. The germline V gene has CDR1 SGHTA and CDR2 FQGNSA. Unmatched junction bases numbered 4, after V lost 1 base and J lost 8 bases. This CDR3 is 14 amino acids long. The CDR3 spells CASSLVQGAYEQFF. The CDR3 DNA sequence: TGTGCCAGCAGCTTAGTTCAGGGGGCATATGAGCAGTTCTTC. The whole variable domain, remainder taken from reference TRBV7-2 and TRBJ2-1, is GAGVSQSPSNKVTEKGKDVELRCDPISGHTALYWYRQSLGQGLEFLIYFQGNSAPDKSGLPSDRFSAERTGGSVSTLTIQRTQQEDSAVYLCASSLVQGAYEQFFGPGTRLTVL.

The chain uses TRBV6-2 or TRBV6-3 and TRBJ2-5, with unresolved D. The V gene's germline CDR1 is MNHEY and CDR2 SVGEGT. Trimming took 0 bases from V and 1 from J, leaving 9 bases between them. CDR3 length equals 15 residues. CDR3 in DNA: TGTGCCAGCAGTTACTCGAAACAGACCCAAGAGACCCAGTACTTC. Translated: CASSYSKQTQETQYF.

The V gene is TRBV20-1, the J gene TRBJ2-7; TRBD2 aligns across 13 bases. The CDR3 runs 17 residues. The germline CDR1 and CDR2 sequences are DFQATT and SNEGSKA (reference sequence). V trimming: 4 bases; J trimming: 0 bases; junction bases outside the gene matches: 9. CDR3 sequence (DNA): TGCAGTGCTAAGGATGGACTAGCGGGAGAATCCTCCTACGAGCAGTACTTC. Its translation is CSAKDGLAGESSYEQYF.

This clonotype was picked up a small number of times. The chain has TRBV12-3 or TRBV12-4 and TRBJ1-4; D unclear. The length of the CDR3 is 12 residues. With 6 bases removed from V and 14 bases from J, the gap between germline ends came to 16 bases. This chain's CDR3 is CASSLRYIDLFF. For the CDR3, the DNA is TGTGCCAGCAGCTTGCGATACATCGACCTGTTTTTT.

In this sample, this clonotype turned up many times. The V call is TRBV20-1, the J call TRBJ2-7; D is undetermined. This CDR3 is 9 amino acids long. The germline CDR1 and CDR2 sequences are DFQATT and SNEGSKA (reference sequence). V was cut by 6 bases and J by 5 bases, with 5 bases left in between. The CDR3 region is CSAGNEQYF. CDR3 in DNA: TGCAGTGCGGGAAACGAGCAGTACTTC.

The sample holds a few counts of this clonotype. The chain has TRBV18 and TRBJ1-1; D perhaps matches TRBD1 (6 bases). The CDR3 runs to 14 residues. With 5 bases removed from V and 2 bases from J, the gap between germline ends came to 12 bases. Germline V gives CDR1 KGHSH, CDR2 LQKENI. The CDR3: CASSGDRSNTEAFF. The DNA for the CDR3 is TGTGCCAGCTCAGGCGACAGGTCAAACACTGAAGCTTTCTTT.

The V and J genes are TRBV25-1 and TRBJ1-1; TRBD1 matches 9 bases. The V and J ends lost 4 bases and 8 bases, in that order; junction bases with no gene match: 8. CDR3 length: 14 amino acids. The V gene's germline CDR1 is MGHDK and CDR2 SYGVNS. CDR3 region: CASSADRGYHEAFF. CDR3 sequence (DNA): TGTGCCAGCAGTGCGGACAGGGGATACCACGAAGCTTTCTTT.

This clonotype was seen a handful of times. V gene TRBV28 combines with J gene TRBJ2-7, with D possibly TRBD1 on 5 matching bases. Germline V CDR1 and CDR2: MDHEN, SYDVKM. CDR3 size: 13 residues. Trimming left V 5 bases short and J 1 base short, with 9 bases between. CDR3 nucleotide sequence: TGTGCCAGCAGTATAGACAGTTCCTACGAGCAGTACTTC. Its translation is CASSIDSSYEQYF. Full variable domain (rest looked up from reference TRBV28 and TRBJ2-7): DVKVTQSSRYLVKRTGEKVFLECVQDMDHENMFWYRQDPGLGLRLIYFSYDVKMKEKGDIPEGYSVSREKKERFSLILESASTNQTSMYLCASSIDSSYEQYFGPGTRLTVT.

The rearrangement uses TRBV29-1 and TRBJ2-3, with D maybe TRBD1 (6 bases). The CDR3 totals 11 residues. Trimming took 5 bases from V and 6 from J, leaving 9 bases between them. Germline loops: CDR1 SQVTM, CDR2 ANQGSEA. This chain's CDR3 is CSVHRGDTQYF. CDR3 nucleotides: TGCAGCGTTCATAGGGGGGATACGCAGTATTTT.

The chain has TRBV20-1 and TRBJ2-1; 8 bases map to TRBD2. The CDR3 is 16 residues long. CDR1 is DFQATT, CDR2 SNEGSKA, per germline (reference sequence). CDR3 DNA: TGCAGCGGGGGGGTAGCGGGCCTGTTGGAGGGCAATGAGCAGTTCTTC. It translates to CSGGVAGLLEGNEQFF.

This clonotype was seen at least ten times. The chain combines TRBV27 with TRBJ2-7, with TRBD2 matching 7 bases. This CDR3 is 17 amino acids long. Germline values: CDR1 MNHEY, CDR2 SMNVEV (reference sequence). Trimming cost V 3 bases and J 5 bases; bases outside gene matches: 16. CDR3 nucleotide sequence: TGTGCCAGCAGTTTGGTCAAAACGGGAGGCGGGTTTGACGAGCAGTACTTC. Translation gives CASSLVKTGGGFDEQYF.